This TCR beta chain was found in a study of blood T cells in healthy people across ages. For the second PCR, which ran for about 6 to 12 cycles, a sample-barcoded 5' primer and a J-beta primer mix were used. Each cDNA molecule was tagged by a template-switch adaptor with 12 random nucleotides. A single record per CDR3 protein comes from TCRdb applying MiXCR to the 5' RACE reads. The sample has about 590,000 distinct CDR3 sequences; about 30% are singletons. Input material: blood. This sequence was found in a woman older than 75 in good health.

In DNA form, the CDR3 reads TGTGCCAGCAGCCGAGTAGCGGGGGGGCTCTACAATGAGCAGTACTTC. This gives the protein CASSRVAGGLYNEQYF. The chain couples TRBV12-3 or TRBV12-4 to TRBJ2-1; 11 bases align to TRBD2. Matching the DNA end better, TRBJ2-7 makes the J call doubtful. The CDR3 is 16 residues long.